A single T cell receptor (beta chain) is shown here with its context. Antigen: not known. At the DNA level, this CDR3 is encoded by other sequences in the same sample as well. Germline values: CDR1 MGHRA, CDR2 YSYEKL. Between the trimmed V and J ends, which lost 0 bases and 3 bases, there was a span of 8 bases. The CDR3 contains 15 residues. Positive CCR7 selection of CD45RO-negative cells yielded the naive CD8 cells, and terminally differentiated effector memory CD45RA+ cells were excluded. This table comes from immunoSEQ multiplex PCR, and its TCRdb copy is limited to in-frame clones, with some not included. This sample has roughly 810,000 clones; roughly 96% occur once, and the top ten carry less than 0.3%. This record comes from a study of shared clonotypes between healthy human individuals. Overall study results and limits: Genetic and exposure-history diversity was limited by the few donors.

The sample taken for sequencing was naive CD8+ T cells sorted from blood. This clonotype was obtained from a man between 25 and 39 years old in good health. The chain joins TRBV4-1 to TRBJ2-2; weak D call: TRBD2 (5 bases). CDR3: CASSQDPGYTGELFF. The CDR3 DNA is TGCGCCAGCAGCCAAGATCCGGGGTACACCGGGGAGCTGTTTTTT.